A selection of T cell receptor beta chains follows, all from one sample in a study of T cell responses to AZD1222 COVID-19 vaccine. Sequencing used immunoSEQ multiplex PCR; TCRdb keeps in-frame clones, though not all of them. The table includes 150,000 or so clones, 90% to 95% detected once. This sample comprised peripheral blood, obtained 28 days after the second AZD1222 dose. These receptors all come from an adult who received the AZD1222 COVID-19 vaccine. The CDR3 runs from the conserved cysteine through the conserved F or W. D genes are given only for firm matches. The listing skips clone size in some rows; elsewhere it reads once, few, many or a size class.

V: TRBV27
J: TRBJ1-5
D: TRBD1
size: NA
DNA: TGTGCCAGCAGTCTTAAGACAGGGGATCAGCCCCAGCATTTT
CDR3: CASSLKTGDQPQHF

V: TRBV5-1
J: TRBJ1-1
D: NA
size: NA
DNA: TGCGCCAGCAGCTGGACACGGAGCAACACTGAAGCTTTCTTT
CDR3: CASSWTRSNTEAFF

V: TRBV20-1
J: TRBJ2-6
D: NA
size: NA
DNA: TGCAGTGCTAGTTTAAGAGACAGGCGTTTCTCTGGGGCCAACGTCCTGACTTTC
CDR3: CSASLRDRRFSGANVLTF

V: TRBV6-5
J: TRBJ2-6
D: TRBD2
size: once
DNA: TGTGCCAGCAGTTATAGCGGGAAGTCTGGGGCCAACGTCCTGACTTTC
CDR3: CASSYSGKSGANVLTF

V: TRBV9
J: TRBJ2-7
D: NA
size: NA
DNA: TGTGCCAGCAGTTATAGGGTGGTGGACGAGCAGTACTTC
CDR3: CASSYRVVDEQYF

V: TRBV7-6
J: TRBJ1-4
D: NA
size: NA
DNA: TGTGCCAGCAGCTCAGACGGTTCAACTAATGAAAAACTGTTTTTT
CDR3: CASSSDGSTNEKLFF

V: TRBV28
J: TRBJ2-1
D: TRBD2
size: NA
DNA: TGTGCCAGCAGTTTATACGGGAGGGCCGGCTACAATGAGCAGTTCTTC
CDR3: CASSLYGRAGYNEQFF

V: TRBV7-9
J: TRBJ2-7
D: NA
size: NA
DNA: TGTGCCAGCAGCTCCCCGGGCTATCCCTACGAGCAGTACTTC
CDR3: CASSSPGYPYEQYF

V: TRBV28
J: TRBJ2-3
D: TRBD1
size: NA
DNA: TGTGCCAGCAGTTTGCCCAAAGGACAGGGAACAGATACGCAGTATTTT
CDR3: CASSLPKGQGTDTQYF

V: TRBV28
J: TRBJ2-7
D: TRBD1
size: NA
DNA: TGTGCCAGCAGTTCCGGGACAGGGTTCGAGCAGTACTTC
CDR3: CASSSGTGFEQYF

V: TRBV29-1
J: TRBJ2-3
D: NA
size: NA
DNA: TGCAGCGTTGAAAGGTGGGAGCGCACAGATACGCAGTATTTT
CDR3: CSVERWERTDTQYF

V: TRBV18
J: TRBJ1-6
D: NA
size: NA
DNA: TGTGCCAGCTCACCGACAGTTCCTAATTCACCCCTCCACTTT
CDR3: CASSPTVPNSPLHF

V: TRBV4-2
J: TRBJ2-1
D: NA
size: NA
DNA: TGTGCCAGCAGCCAAGGGTTGACAGCGGTGTTGTTCTTC
CDR3: CASSQGLTAVLFF

V: TRBV5-5
J: TRBJ1-6
D: NA
size: NA
DNA: TGTGCCAGCAGCTTACAGACGACTGGGGATTCACCCCTCCACTTT
CDR3: CASSLQTTGDSPLHF

V: TRBV29-1
J: TRBJ2-7
D: NA
size: NA
DNA: TGCAGCGTTGAGGGACTCGAGGGTTCCTACGAGCAGTACTTC
CDR3: CSVEGLEGSYEQYF

V: TRBV6-1
J: TRBJ1-6
D: NA
size: NA
DNA: TGTGCCAGCAGTGAGGGTATTGGTTTGAGTAATTCACCCCTCCACTTT
CDR3: CASSEGIGLSNSPLHF

V: TRBV23-1
J: TRBJ2-1
D: NA
size: NA
DNA: TGCGCCAGCCGAGGCAGGTGTGGACACAATGAGCAGTTCTTC
CDR3: CASRGRCGHNEQFF

V: TRBV7-9
J: TRBJ2-7
D: TRBD1
size: NA
DNA: TGTGCCAGCAGTTCAACCGGGACAGGGAACCACGAGCAGTACTTC
CDR3: CASSSTGTGNHEQYF

V: TRBV24-1
J: TRBJ2-1
D: TRBD2
size: NA
DNA: TGTGCCACCAGTGGAATGACTAGCGGGAGTGTAGATGAGCAGTTCTTC
CDR3: CATSGMTSGSVDEQFF

V: TRBV18
J: TRBJ1-4
D: NA
size: NA
DNA: TGTGCCAGCTCCCCCGACAGTCATGAAAAACTGTTTTTT
CDR3: CASSPDSHEKLFF

V: TRBV30
J: TRBJ1-6
D: NA
size: NA
DNA: TGTGCCTGGAGGAATCGGGGGCCCCTCCACTTT
CDR3: CAWRNRGPLHF

V: TRBV4-1
J: TRBJ2-3
D: NA
size: NA
DNA: TGCGCCAGCAGCCAAGTGGGGGGCATGGTAGATACGCAGTATTTT
CDR3: CASSQVGGMVDTQYF

V: TRBV10-3
J: TRBJ1-6
D: NA
size: few
DNA: TGTGCCATCAGACGGGGGGAAGGTTCACCCCTCCACTTT
CDR3: CAIRRGEGSPLHF

V: TRBV5-1
J: TRBJ2-3
D: NA
size: NA
DNA: TGCGCCAGCAGCTTGAGCGGGCCCCAGGATACGCAGTATTTT
CDR3: CASSLSGPQDTQYF

V: TRBV7-9
J: TRBJ1-2
D: NA
size: NA
DNA: TGTGCCAGCAGCTGGGAGGAAGGACCGGAGGGCTACACCTTC
CDR3: CASSWEEGPEGYTF

V: TRBV30
J: TRBJ2-3
D: TRBD2
size: NA
DNA: TGTGCCAGCCACCTAGCGGGAGGACTCTTAGATACGCAGTATTTT
CDR3: CASHLAGGLLDTQYF

V: TRBV28
J: TRBJ1-3
D: NA
size: NA
DNA: TGTGCCAGCACATCCCCACTGACGGGAAACACCATATATTTT
CDR3: CASTSPLTGNTIYF

V: TRBV23-1
J: TRBJ2-7
D: TRBD1
size: once
DNA: TGCGCCAGCAGTCAGGACAGGGGCGACGAGCAGTACTTC
CDR3: CASSQDRGDEQYF

V: TRBV7-9
J: TRBJ1-3
D: NA
size: NA
DNA: TGTGCCAGCAGCTCCGAGGACAGAAGAAACACCATATATTTT
CDR3: CASSSEDRRNTIYF

V: TRBV27
J: TRBJ2-7
D: NA
size: NA
DNA: TGTGCCAGCAGAACACAGGGCCGATACGAGCAGTACTTC
CDR3: CASRTQGRYEQYF

V: TRBV3-1/TRBV3-2
J: TRBJ1-6
D: NA
size: NA
DNA: TGTGCCAGCAGCCTCCTCCTAGGGGTCCCGGGATCACCCCTCCACTTT
CDR3: CASSLLLGVPGSPLHF

V: TRBV20-1
J: TRBJ1-5
D: NA
size: NA
DNA: TGCAGTGTATCGAATCAGCCCCAGCATTTT
CDR3: CSVSNQPQHF

V: TRBV27
J: TRBJ2-1
D: NA
size: NA
DNA: TGTGCCAGCAGTTTATCGAGCGGCGGGCTCTCCTACAATGAGCAGTTCTTC
CDR3: CASSLSSGGLSYNEQFF

V: TRBV29-1
J: TRBJ2-1
D: NA
size: NA
DNA: TGCAGCGTTGTGGGTCAGGGAAGGAGAGATGAGCAGTTCTTC
CDR3: CSVVGQGRRDEQFF

V: TRBV11-2
J: TRBJ1-1
D: TRBD1
size: few
DNA: TGTGCCAGCGGATACACAGGGGCCACTGAAGCTTTCTTT
CDR3: CASGYTGATEAFF

V: TRBV5-6
J: TRBJ2-5
D: TRBD2
size: once
DNA: TGTGCCAGCAGCGCCAGGACTAGCGGGGGGCAAGAGACCCAGTACTTC
CDR3: CASSARTSGGQETQYF

V: TRBV19
J: TRBJ1-2
D: NA
size: NA
DNA: TGTGCCAGTAGTATTGCGAGGAACTACCAGCTTGGCTACACCTTC
CDR3: CASSIARNYQLGYTF

V: TRBV2
J: TRBJ2-1
D: NA
size: NA
DNA: TGTGCCAGCAGTGTTACCTACAATGAGCAGTTCTTC
CDR3: CASSVTYNEQFF

V: TRBV12-3/TRBV12-4
J: TRBJ2-1
D: TRBD1
size: once
DNA: TGTGCCAGCACCGAGACAGGGTGGGATGAGCAGTTCTTC
CDR3: CASTETGWDEQFF

V: TRBV19
J: TRBJ2-1
D: TRBD2
size: NA
DNA: TGTGCCAGTTCCCGTGGGGGGCTAGCGGGATCGAACTACAATGAGCAGTTCTTC
CDR3: CASSRGGLAGSNYNEQFF

V: TRBV28
J: TRBJ1-1
D: NA
size: once
DNA: TGTGCCAGCATCCCCCATGGGGCGAGAATGAACACTGAAGCTTTCTTT
CDR3: CASIPHGARMNTEAFF

V: TRBV7-9
J: TRBJ2-2
D: TRBD2
size: NA
DNA: TGTGCCAGCAGCCCCACTAGCGGGGCCACCGGGGAGCTGTTTTTT
CDR3: CASSPTSGATGELFF

V: TRBV27
J: TRBJ1-1
D: NA
size: NA
DNA: TGTGCCAGCTCGGGACGGTCAATGAACACTGAAGCTTTCTTT
CDR3: CASSGRSMNTEAFF

V: TRBV9
J: TRBJ2-1
D: NA
size: NA
DNA: TGTGCCAGCAGCGTAAGTCCGGACAACAATGAGCAGTTCTTC
CDR3: CASSVSPDNNEQFF

V: TRBV24-1
J: TRBJ1-4
D: NA
size: NA
DNA: TGTGCCAGCCGTGGAACTAATGAAAAACTGTTTTTT
CDR3: CASRGTNEKLFF

V: TRBV3-1/TRBV3-2
J: TRBJ2-7
D: NA
size: NA
DNA: TGTGCCAGCAGCCAAGGGTGGGGGGCCCACGAGCAGTACTTC
CDR3: CASSQGWGAHEQYF

V: TRBV21-1
J: TRBJ2-3
D: NA
size: NA
DNA: TGTGCCAGCTGGTTGGGTAGGGTCCCTGTTTCCAAGTTCACAGATACGCAGTATTTT
CDR3: CASWLGRVPVSKFTDTQYF

V: TRBV11-2
J: TRBJ2-7
D: NA
size: NA
DNA: TGTGCCAGCACGGTGTCCGGGACTGGGCCGTACGAGCAGTACTTC
CDR3: CASTVSGTGPYEQYF

V: TRBV7-3
J: TRBJ2-7
D: TRBD2
size: NA
DNA: TGTGCCAGCAGCTTAACCAGCGGGAGGGCCGGATATAACGAGCAGTACTTC
CDR3: CASSLTSGRAGYNEQYF

V: TRBV5-1
J: TRBJ1-1
D: TRBD1
size: NA
DNA: TGCGCCAGCAGCTTAGGTGAAGGGGGCTCGTGGAACACTGAAGCTTTCTTT
CDR3: CASSLGEGGSWNTEAFF

V: TRBV5-6
J: TRBJ2-3
D: TRBD1
size: NA
DNA: TGTGCCAGCAGAGACATGCACAGGGGGCCTAGCACAGATACGCAGTATTTT
CDR3: CASRDMHRGPSTDTQYF

V: TRBV6-1
J: TRBJ1-2
D: TRBD1
size: NA
DNA: TGTGCCAGCAGTGATCCCAACAGGGGGAACTATGGCTACACCTTC
CDR3: CASSDPNRGNYGYTF

V: TRBV30
J: TRBJ1-2
D: NA
size: NA
DNA: TGTGCCTGGAGTGTACCAGGGTATGGCTACACCTTC
CDR3: CAWSVPGYGYTF

V: TRBV5-5
J: TRBJ1-1
D: NA
size: NA
DNA: TGTGCCAGCAGCTTGGCCCCAGAGAGGCCAAACACTGAAGCTTTCTTT
CDR3: CASSLAPERPNTEAFF

V: TRBV5-1
J: TRBJ2-1
D: TRBD1
size: NA
DNA: TGCGCCAGCAGCCCGGGGACAGGCGAGCAGTTCTTC
CDR3: CASSPGTGEQFF

V: TRBV30
J: TRBJ1-6
D: TRBD1
size: NA
DNA: TGTGCCCGAGAGACAGGGGGCTCACCCCTCCACTTT
CDR3: CARETGGSPLHF

V: TRBV28
J: TRBJ2-1
D: NA
size: NA
DNA: TGTGCCAGCATCGTTGAGGGGGTAGGTTACAATGAGCAGTTCTTC
CDR3: CASIVEGVGYNEQFF

V: TRBV7-6
J: TRBJ2-3
D: NA
size: NA
DNA: TGTGCCAGCAGCACCTTCATAGTGGCTAGCACAGATACGCAGTATTTT
CDR3: CASSTFIVASTDTQYF

V: TRBV12-3/TRBV12-4
J: TRBJ2-7
D: NA
size: NA
DNA: TGTGCCAGCAGCGCCTTCTACGAGCAGTACTTC
CDR3: CASSAFYEQYF